Listed below are T cell receptor beta chains from one sample, sequenced in a study of early T cells in non-severe SARS-CoV-2 infection. TCRdb re-called the 5' RACE reads through MiXCR, storing one row per CDR3 protein. The data hold fewer than 40,000 distinct CDR3 sequences, with more than 4.5% observed a single time. Input material: whole blood. These receptors were collected from an adult who was a healthcare worker with PCR-confirmed SARS-CoV-2 infection or an uninfected control (not recorded which). CDR3s leave out the opening cysteine and the closing phenylalanine or tryptophan.

length: 10
V: TRBV11-1
CDR3: ASSPNTGELF

length: 12
V: TRBV7-8
CDR3: ASSSMTSRETQY

length: 13
V: TRBV7-8
CDR3: ASSRIERSSYEQY

length: 10
V: TRBV29-1
CDR3: SVAGGDETQY

length: 11
V: TRBV28
CDR3: ASSLIRDSPLH

length: 14
V: TRBV4-1
CDR3: ASRSAPAGGSNEQF

length: 11
V: TRBV13
CDR3: ASGEGAADTQY

length: 11
V: TRBV13
CDR3: ASSFKGAREQY

length: 10
V: TRBV12-3/TRBV12-4
CDR3: ASRRSTDTQY

length: 11
V: TRBV30
CDR3: AWSVHRLSEAF

length: 14
V: TRBV7-8
CDR3: ASSLAIWRTNTEAF

length: 14
V: TRBV4-1
CDR3: ASSPQQAATNEKLF

length: 10
V: TRBV29-1
CDR3: SAGQGTAIYT

length: 12
V: TRBV3-1
CDR3: ASSQEGVTDTQY

length: 14
V: TRBV19
CDR3: ASSIKQSSPSDTQY

length: 15
V: TRBV4-1
CDR3: ASSQESRASYNSPLH

length: 9
V: TRBV29-1
CDR3: SVSGSHGYT

length: 11
V: TRBV20-1
CDR3: SALRDYQETQY

length: 15
V: TRBV5-1
CDR3: ASSPTGLAGAQETQY

length: 8
V: TRBV24-1
CDR3: ATTPQPQH

length: 14
V: TRBV11-3
CDR3: ASSSTRTSNGDEQF

length: 12
V: TRBV19
CDR3: ASSTGRQDSPLH

length: 16
V: TRBV6-2/TRBV6-3
CDR3: ASTRRLGTAATNEKLF

length: 16
V: TRBV18
CDR3: ASSPLGTFLSRGGEQY

length: 12
V: TRBV20-1
CDR3: SARDGSLAGELF